Below are 29 T cell receptor beta chains sequenced from a single sample in a study of PD-1 blockade in classical Hodgkin lymphoma. In every patient, relapse followed autologous stem cell transplantation, while exposure to brentuximab vedotin differed. Repertoires were generated with immunoSEQ multiplex PCR, while TCRdb's copy carries only in-frame clones and drops some. The table shows 40,000 to 50,000 clones, with roughly 70% occurring only once. The input for sequencing was peripheral blood mononuclear cells (PBMCs), taken at baseline. The receptor set was obtained from a human donor with classical Hodgkin lymphoma.

The genes are TRBV6-5 and TRBJ2-7; D unclear. Germline CDR1 is MNHEY and CDR2 is SVGAGI. CDR3 length: 11 residues. With 6 bases removed from V and 4 bases from J, the gap between germline ends came to 7 bases. CDR3 sequence reads: CASSLQYEQYF. Written as DNA, the CDR3 is TGTGCCAGCAGCCTCCAATACGAGCAGTACTTC.

The rearrangement joins TRBV7-9 to TRBJ1-5, with D tentatively TRBD1 (5 bases). Germline CDR1 and CDR2: SEHNR and FQNEAQ (reference sequence). The CDR3 has 16 amino acids. Trimming removed 4 bases at V and 3 bases at J, with 16 bases between. CDR3: CASSSTQDISNQPQHF. For the CDR3, the DNA is TGTGCCAGCAGCTCAACACAGGACATTTCCAATCAGCCCCAGCATTTT.

The rearrangement links TRBV6-6 to TRBJ2-7, with D perhaps matching TRBD2 (6 bases). Trimming removed 6 bases at V and 4 bases at J, with 16 bases between. This CDR3 region has 14 residues. The germline CDR1 and CDR2 sequences are MNHNY and SVGAGI (reference sequence). CDR3 DNA sequence: TGTGCCAGCAGCCCAACGGAGGGGAAGTACGAGCAGTACTTC. It translates to CASSPTEGKYEQYF.

A remark on this clone: Other DNA variants within this sample encode the same CDR3. The chain uses TRBV6-1 and TRBJ1-1; the D gene is possibly TRBD1 (5 bases). Between the trimmed V and J ends, which lost 4 bases and 1 base, there was a span of 10 bases. Germline CDR1 reads MNHNS; CDR2 reads SASEGT. This CDR3 is built from 14 residues. For the CDR3, the DNA is TGTGCCAGCAGTGTAACCGGGGCGAACACTGAAGCTTTCTTT. Residues: CASSVTGANTEAFF.

The V and J genes are TRBV14 and TRBJ2-2; D gene ambiguous. CDR1 and CDR2 (germline): SGHDN, FVKESK. The CDR3 is 14 residues long. The germline V and J ends were trimmed by 4 bases and 0 bases, with 6 bases remaining between them. CDR3 in DNA: TGTGCCAGCAGCCTGCTGGCGAACACCGGGGAGCTGTTTTTT. Protein sequence: CASSLLANTGELFF.

The chain links TRBV7-2 to TRBJ2-1; D call uncertain. Germline CDR1 SGHTA, CDR2 FQGNSA. The V gene lost 6 bases and the J gene lost 12 bases, with 12 bases spanning the gap. This CDR3 has 11 residues. CDR3 amino acids: CASSYTAGQFF. The DNA for the CDR3 is TGTGCCAGCAGTTACACCGCTGGGCAGTTCTTC.

The chain uses TRBV18 and TRBJ1-5; the D is unclear. There are 13 residues in the CDR3. CDR1 is KGHSH, CDR2 LQKENI, per germline. V lost 3 bases and J 4 bases, leaving 7 bases between the germline ends. The CDR3 loop reads CASSPGRNQPQHF. DNA of the CDR3: TGTGCCAGCTCACCTGGCAGGAATCAGCCCCAGCATTTT.

This clone was found once. The chain carries TRBV10-3 and TRBJ2-7; a weak D match, TRBD2 (5 bases). Germline V gene lookup returns CDR1 ENHRY and CDR2 SYGVKD. V was cut by 10 bases and J by 0 bases, with 16 bases left in between. The CDR3 loop spans 14 amino acids. In DNA form, the CDR3 reads TGTGCCACCTCACCGGGATTAAGCTCCTACGAGCAGTACTTC. The encoded protein is CATSPGLSSYEQYF.

The chain is built from TRBV5-6 and TRBJ1-2, with D tentatively TRBD1 (5 bases). The germline gives CDR1 SGHDT, CDR2 YYEEEE. Trimming left V 2 bases short and J 4 bases short, with 9 bases between. This CDR3 is built from 13 residues. The CDR3 DNA reads as TGTGCCAGCAGCTTTTGGGGGGGCTATGGCTACACCTTC. This gives the protein CASSFWGGYGYTF.

The V gene is TRBV6-5, the J gene TRBJ1-2; D uncertain. CDR1 MNHEY and CDR2 SVGAGI come from the germline V gene. The CDR3 runs to 13 residues. V dropped 6 bases and J dropped 5 bases, with 13 bases sitting between them. CDR3 bases: TGTGCCAGCAGGCTTATACTGGGGTATGGCTACACCTTC. Residues: CASRLILGYGYTF.

This clone was picked up a small number of times. V and J are TRBV11-1 and TRBJ2-3; the match to TRBD2 covers 8 bases. The J segment lost 6 bases and the V segment lost 7 bases, leaving 12 bases of the junction unmatched. This CDR3 region has 15 residues. Germline-derived CDR1 and CDR2 are SGHAT and FQDESV (reference sequence). CDR3 region: CASTPMAGGPDTQYF. Here the CDR3 DNA reads TGTGCCAGCACCCCCATGGCGGGAGGTCCTGATACGCAGTATTTT.

Only a few counts were recorded for this clone. CDR3 loop: CASSLGPSSYEQYF. In nucleotides, the CDR3 is TGTGCCAGCAGCTTAGGTCCGAGCTCCTACGAGCAGTACTTC. The V call is TRBV11-3, the J call TRBJ2-7; D uncertain. The CDR3 runs to 14 residues. Germline V lookup: CDR1 SGHNT, CDR2 YENEEA. Trimming took 1 base from V and 0 from J, leaving 7 bases between them.

V is TRBV6-5 and J is TRBJ1-5; TRBD1 is a possible D gene (5 bases). Trimming cost V 1 base and J 5 bases, with 9 bases left between them. This CDR3 spans 14 amino acids. From germline, CDR1 is MNHEY and CDR2 SVGAGI. The CDR3 loop reads CASSYYGGDQPQHF. As DNA, the CDR3 is TGTGCCAGCAGTTACTACGGGGGAGATCAGCCCCAGCATTTT.

The chain links TRBV29-1 to TRBJ2-5; 7 positions match TRBD2. The germline gives CDR1 SQVTM, CDR2 ANQGSEA. V was pared by 7 bases and J by 4 bases, with 3 bases of the junction left unmatched. The CDR3 extends over 11 amino acids. The CDR3 here is CSALAGETQYF. Written as DNA, the CDR3 is TGCAGCGCCTTAGCGGGAGAGACCCAGTACTTC.

The chain uses TRBV7-2 and TRBJ2-5; 12 nucleotides match TRBD2. J lost 4 bases, V lost 3 bases, and 3 bases had no gene match. This CDR3 is 15 amino acids long. Germline V gene sequence: CDR1 SGHTA, CDR2 FQGNSA. CDR3 in DNA: TGTGCCAGCAGCTTGCGACTAGCGGGAGTAGAGACCCAGTACTTC. This translates into CASSLRLAGVETQYF.

The V and J genes are TRBV6-5 and TRBJ2-7; a possible D gene is TRBD1 (5 bases). V lost 9 bases to trimming and J lost 9 bases, with 15 bases between them. This CDR3 spans 11 amino acids. CDR1 MNHEY and CDR2 SVGAGI come from the germline V gene. CDR3 bases: TGTGCCAGTGAATCAGGGTTAGGGCAGTACTTC. It is translated as CASESGLGQYF.

CDR3 DNA sequence: TGTGCCAGCAGCAGGACAGCCCCCGGGATCGAGCAGTACTTC. Translation: CASSRTAPGIEQYF. The rearrangement joins TRBV7-8 to TRBJ2-7, with a weak D call TRBD1 (6 bases). The germline V gene encodes CDR1 SGHVS and CDR2 FQNEAQ. With 5 bases removed from V and 6 bases from J, the gap between germline ends came to 17 bases. This CDR3 has 14 residues.

The chain couples TRBV5-1 to TRBJ1-3, with 7 bases identical to TRBD1. The ends lost 4 bases at V and 0 bases at J; junction bases unmatched: 7. The CDR3 contains 16 residues. Germline CDR1 SGHRS, CDR2 YFSETQ. As DNA, the CDR3 is TGCGCCAGCAGCGACGGACAGGCGTTCTCTGGAAACACCATATATTTT. The encoded protein is CASSDGQAFSGNTIYF.

The V gene is TRBV7-8, the J gene TRBJ2-2; 11 bases are shared with TRBD1. The CDR3 extends over 19 amino acids. V lost 3 bases to trimming and J lost 6 bases; unmatched junction nucleotides: 15. Germline-derived CDR1 and CDR2 are SGHVS and FQNEAQ. This CDR3 is CASSLRPGQGEYTAGELFF. DNA for the CDR3: TGTGCCAGCAGCTTGCGGCCGGGACAGGGGGAGTACACTGCCGGGGAGCTGTTTTTT.

This chain uses TRBV5-4 with TRBJ2-5; a weak D match, TRBD1 (5 bases). The ends were cut back, 0 bases at V and 2 bases at J, with 5 bases in the middle. Germline values: CDR1 SGHNT, CDR2 YYREEE (reference sequence). The CDR3 loop spans 13 amino acids. The chain's CDR3 is CASSLGQQETQYF. The DNA for the CDR3 is TGTGCCAGCAGCTTGGGACAGCAAGAGACCCAGTACTTC.

The chain recombines TRBV5-6 with TRBJ2-7; the D gene could be TRBD1 or TRBD2 (6 bases each). Trimming shortened V by 5 bases and J by 3 bases, and 15 bases separated the two germline ends. This CDR3 contains 14 residues. Germline CDR1 is SGHDT and CDR2 is YYEEEE. This CDR3 is CASRRGVANYEQYF. The CDR3 DNA reads TGTGCCAGCAGGAGGGGGGTAGCGAACTACGAGCAGTACTTC.

The genes are TRBV7-6 and TRBJ2-2; tentative D call: TRBD2 (6 bases). Germline assignment: CDR1 SGHVS and CDR2 FNYEAQ. The V end was cut by 4 bases, the J end by 6 bases, with 18 bases between. The CDR3 spans 16 residues. CDR3 DNA: TGTGCCAGCAGCTCCTCGGAGGGGATCAGGGCCGGGGAGCTGTTTTTT. The encoded protein is CASSSSEGIRAGELFF.

The chain recombines TRBV19 with TRBJ2-1; 8 bases align to TRBD1. CDR3 length equals 13 residues. V shed 9 bases, J shed 5 bases, and the junction held 6 bases outside the gene matches. Per the germline V gene, CDR1 is LNHDA and CDR2 is SQIVND (reference sequence). CDR3 region: CASGTGLNNEQFF. In DNA form, the CDR3 reads TGTGCCAGCGGGACAGGACTTAACAATGAGCAGTTCTTC. Full variable domain (missing parts from reference TRBV19 and TRBJ2-1): DGGITQSPKYLFRKEGQNVTLSCEQNLNHDAMYWYRQDPGQGLRLIYYSQIVNDFQKGDIAEGYSVSREKKESFPLTVTSAQKNPTAFYLCASGTGLNNEQFFGPGTRLTVL.

This chain connects TRBV6-6 to TRBJ2-3; D remains ambiguous. The V end was cut by 5 bases, the J end by 5 bases, with 11 bases between. This CDR3 contains 13 residues. Per the germline V gene, CDR1 is MNHNY and CDR2 is SVGAGI (reference sequence). CDR3 in DNA: TGTGCCAGCAGTCCCCCCTACCGAGATACGCAGTATTTT. This gives the protein CASSPPYRDTQYF.

This clone was counted a single time. V and J are TRBV6-1 and TRBJ2-1; no firm D call. Between the trimmed V and J ends, which lost 0 bases and 15 bases, there was a span of 15 bases. Germline lookup yields CDR1 MNHNS and CDR2 SASEGT. The CDR3 extends over 13 amino acids. The CDR3 sequence is CASSEAGRYILFF. As DNA, the CDR3 is TGTGCCAGCAGTGAAGCTGGAAGGTACATTCTGTTCTTC.

The chain carries TRBV7-9 and TRBJ1-2; D gene uncertain. CDR1 is SEHNR, CDR2 FQNEAQ, per germline (reference sequence). The CDR3 covers 14 residues. V was clipped by 3 bases and J by 3 bases, with 11 bases between them. The CDR3 sequence: CASSLEPHHYGYTF. The CDR3 nucleotides read TGTGCCAGCAGCTTGGAACCCCACCACTATGGCTACACCTTC.

This clone came up a few times. V gene TRBV2 combines with J gene TRBJ1-3; D possibly corresponds to TRBD1 (5 bases). The CDR3 runs to 14 residues. CDR1 SNHLY and CDR2 FYNNEI come from the germline V gene. Trimming cost V 4 bases and J 2 bases, with 9 bases left between them. CDR3 amino acids: CASSVRETGNTIYF. In DNA form, the CDR3 reads TGTGCCAGCAGTGTCAGGGAGACTGGAAACACCATATATTTT.

This rearrangement joins TRBV27 to TRBJ1-2; D is unresolved. With 2 bases removed from V and 5 bases from J, the gap between germline ends came to 15 bases. Per germline, CDR1 MNHEY and CDR2 SMNVEV (reference sequence). CDR3 length: 15 residues. CDR3 amino acids: CASSLKAGTLYGYTF. Written as DNA, the CDR3 is TGTGCCAGCAGTTTAAAGGCAGGAACGTTGTATGGCTACACCTTC.

This clone was recorded once. The rearrangement uses TRBV6-4 and TRBJ2-2; 10 positions agree with TRBD2. With 6 bases clipped from V and 4 bases from J, the junction kept 2 bases outside the gene matches. Looked up from germline, CDR1 is MRHNA and CDR2 is SNTAGT. The CDR3 length is 14 residues. CDR3 bases: TGTGCCAGCAGCCTAGCGGGAGCCACCGGGGAGCTGTTTTTT. Translation gives CASSLAGATGELFF.